What follows describes a single T cell receptor beta chain. The data originate from a study of blood T cell repertoires in COVID-19. Looking at the study overall: Italy, Spain and the United States were the sources of the convalescent and acute COVID-19 samples. In each case, the material was cDNA or gDNA derived from T cells, B-cell-depleted T cells, or PBMCs.

Authors' processing steps: Scientists estimated how many nucleated cells there were by amplifying reference gene primers. This table comes from immunoSEQ multiplex PCR, and its TCRdb copy is limited to in-frame clones, with some not included. That table furnishes V, J and clone size, whereas the DNA furnished D and trimming. The table shows around 15,000 clones, with about 91% occurring only once. V was pared by 3 bases and J by 6 bases, with 12 bases between. This CDR3 has 15 residues. Germline V CDR1 and CDR2: LGHDT, YNNKEL (reference sequence). The specimen was peripheral blood. The source is a human donor in a cohort sampled during active COVID-19. V and J are TRBV3-1 (or the pseudogene TRBV3-2) and TRBJ1-6, with D tentatively TRBD1 (6 bases). CDR3 region: CASSQNRVGNSPLHF. CDR3 coding DNA: TGTGCCAGCAGCCAGAACAGGGTGGGTAATTCACCCCTCCACTTT.